This TCR beta chain derives from a study of blood T cells in healthy people across ages (dated by TCRdb to the mid-2010s). General notes on the study: In model experiments, template switching captured about one uniquely barcoded TCR beta cDNA molecule for every two T cells. The study measured age-related changes in TCR beta repertoire diversity using deep sequencing normalized with unique cDNA molecular identifiers. Four age groups were formed from the donors: young (average roughly 15 years), middle-aged (approximately 42), aged (around 68) and long-lived (approximately 78). To avoid experimental bias, donors of different ages were spread randomly across the sequencing lanes. Using the same blood draw, the study looked at two additional independent replicas of 1 million unique cDNA reads for two donors, one aged 18 to 30 and the other aged 80 or older.

With regard to this clonotype: The target of this receptor is not known. No much larger clone exists at a distance of one base, and base qualities are not known.

The donors were roughly 40 Caucasian individuals from Russia, aged roughly 6 to 100 years, who were systemically healthy. Each donor gave ten milliliters of peripheral blood, drawn into EDTA-treated Vacutainer tubes. Ficoll-Paque density-gradient centrifugation was used to isolate PBMCs, with at least 7 million per sample. Total RNA was extracted from PBMCs with Trizol reagent, with at least 5 micrograms obtained per sample. For every donor, flow cytometry on a PBMC aliquot measured the percentage of naive CD45RAhigh/CD27high T cells. The library came from 5' RACE. Sequencing was performed on an Illumina HiSeq 2500. A second PCR of roughly 6 to 11 cycles was run with a J-beta primer mix and a sample-barcoded 5' primer. Each TCR beta cDNA molecule received a unique molecular identifier from a template-switch 5' adaptor carrying 12 random nucleotides. Each sample yielded at least 2.5 million CDR3-containing paired-end reads. The Mint cDNA synthesis kit, primed by a TRBC-specific oligonucleotide, was used to synthesize first-strand cDNA from all RNA. Following uracil-DNA glycosylase treatment, all cDNA underwent a first 18-cycle PCR with the universal primers M1SS and BC2_uni_R. Per the source publication's procedure: Each sample was normalized by randomly selecting 1 million high-quality reads, each carrying a distinct molecular identifier. Reads sharing molecular identifiers were discarded rather than binned into consensus sequences. MiTCR, with a Q25 quality threshold and the strictest error-elimination algorithm, was used for CDR3 identification, clonotype clustering and error correction. Lower-bound total TCR beta diversity was estimated with a nonparametric unseen species model using Euler transformation. The public sequencing data were trimmed at Q25 with fastp and processed into clonotypes with MiXCR by TCRdb, which kept only in-frame beta chains. Entries are consolidated by CDR3 protein sequence, retaining the most common genes and DNA. The V and J calls come from TCRdb's annotation, not from the publication. The sample yields 800,000 to 950,000 distinct CDR3 sequences; roughly 43% were counted once. The leading ten clones occupy under 15% of the sample.

The investigation overall reported the following: The long-lived group showed more naive CD4+ T cells, fewer expanded clones and increased TCR diversity than the aged group, suggesting age selection. Because profiling used bulk unsorted PBMCs, naive and antigen-experienced compartments could not be compared conclusively. The CMV infection status of donors was not known, potentially confounding age-related changes in expanded clonotypes. Total diversity estimates from one million sequenced T cells were considered lower bounds and underestimates. Observed TCR beta diversity per million T cells fell roughly linearly with age, and a significant reduction was already apparent by age about 38. There was a strong correlation between observed TCR beta diversity and the percentage of naive T cells measured by flow cytometry.

The germline V end is reduced by 1 base and the J end by 2 bases; junction bases left unmatched: 4. CDR1 DFQATT and CDR2 SNEGSKA were looked up in the germline V gene (reference sequence). From cysteine to phenylalanine, the CDR3 is 16 amino acids long. Left in the record is the CDR3 DNA by itself, 48 bases read in frame from the first base. Here the chain combines TRBV20-1 and TRBJ2-3, with TRBD2 matching 12 junction bases. This receptor was identified in a man younger than 40 in good health. Sequencing input: blood. CDR3 sequence: CSARALAGGSTDTQYF. At the DNA level, the sequence is TGCAGTGCTAGAGCACTAGCGGGGGGTTCCACAGATACGCAGTATTTT.